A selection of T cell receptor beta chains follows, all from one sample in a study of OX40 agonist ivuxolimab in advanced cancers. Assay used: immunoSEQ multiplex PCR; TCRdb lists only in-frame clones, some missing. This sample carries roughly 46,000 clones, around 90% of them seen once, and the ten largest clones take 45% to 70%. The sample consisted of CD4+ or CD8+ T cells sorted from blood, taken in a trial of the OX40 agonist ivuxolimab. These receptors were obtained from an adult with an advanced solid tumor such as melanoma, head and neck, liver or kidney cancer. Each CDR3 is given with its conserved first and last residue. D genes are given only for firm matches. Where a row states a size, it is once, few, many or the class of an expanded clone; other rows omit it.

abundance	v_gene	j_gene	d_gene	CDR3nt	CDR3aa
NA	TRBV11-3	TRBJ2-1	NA	TGTGCCAGCAGCGCGGCCTCCTACAATGAGCAGTTCTTC	CASSAASYNEQFF
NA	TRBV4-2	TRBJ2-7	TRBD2	TGTGCCAGCAGCCAAGAAGGACTAGCGGCCTACTCCTACGAGCAGTACTTC	CASSQEGLAAYSYEQYF
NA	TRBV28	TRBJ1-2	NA	TGTGCCAGCAGTTCCGGACCGGGGCCGGGGGGCTACACCTTC	CASSSGPGPGGYTF
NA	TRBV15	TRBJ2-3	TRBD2	TGTGCCACCAGCCCGTTGGGTAGCGGGCCCTACACAGATACGCAGTATTTT	CATSPLGSGPYTDTQYF
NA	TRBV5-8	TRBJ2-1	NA	TGTGCCAGCAGCCCAAGACAGTCCTCCTACAATGAGCAGTTCTTC	CASSPRQSSYNEQFF
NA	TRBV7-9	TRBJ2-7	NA	TGTGCCAGCAGGTCGGCACAATCCTACGAGCAGTACTTC	CASRSAQSYEQYF
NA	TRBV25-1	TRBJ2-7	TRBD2	TGTGCCAGCAGTGGACTAGCAGCCTACGAGCAGTACTTC	CASSGLAAYEQYF
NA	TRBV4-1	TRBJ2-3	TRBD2	TGCGCCAGCAGCCAAGACGTAGCGGGGGGTTCAGATACGCAGTATTTT	CASSQDVAGGSDTQYF
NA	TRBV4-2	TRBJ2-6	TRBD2	TGTGCCAGCAGCCAAGATCAGGGAACTAGCGGGAGGGCCCGGTCTGGGGCCAACGTCCTGACTTTC	CASSQDQGTSGRARSGANVLTF
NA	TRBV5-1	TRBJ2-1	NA	TGCGCCAGCAGGTGGGAAATACAGGGCGTTCCCAATGAGCAGTTCTTC	CASRWEIQGVPNEQFF
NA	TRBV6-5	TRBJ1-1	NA	TGTGCCAGCAGTTACGTGGACGGCCGCACTGAAGCTTTCTTT	CASSYVDGRTEAFF
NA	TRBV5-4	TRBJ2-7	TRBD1	TGTGCCAGCAGCTTTTTGGCGGGACAGGGTACCTACGAGCAGTACTTC	CASSFLAGQGTYEQYF
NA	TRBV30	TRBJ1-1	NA	TGTGCCTGGAGGGATCCGGGGGGCACTGAAGCTTTCTTT	CAWRDPGGTEAFF
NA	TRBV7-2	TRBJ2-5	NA	TGTGCCAGCAGCCCTGGGGCACTAGTCCAAGAGACCCAGTACTTC	CASSPGALVQETQYF
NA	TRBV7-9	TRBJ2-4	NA	TGTGCCAGCAGCTTAGTTGGGGGCTTTGGAAACATTCAGTACTTC	CASSLVGGFGNIQYF
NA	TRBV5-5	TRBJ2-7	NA	TGTGCCAGCAGCTTAGGGAGGACAGGACACGAGCAGTACTTC	CASSLGRTGHEQYF
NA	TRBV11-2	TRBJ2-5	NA	TGTGCCAGCAGCTTAGGGCCGGCCCCCCAAGAGACCCAGTACTTC	CASSLGPAPQETQYF
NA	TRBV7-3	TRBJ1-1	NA	TGTGCCAGCAGCGGCCAACCGAACACTGAAGCTTTCTTT	CASSGQPNTEAFF
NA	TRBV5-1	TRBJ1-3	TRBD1	TGCGCCAGCAGCGCGACAGGGCTTGGAAACACCATATATTTT	CASSATGLGNTIYF
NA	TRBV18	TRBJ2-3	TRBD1	TGTGCCAGCTCACCATTCGGGACAGGGGTCACAGATACGCAGTATTTT	CASSPFGTGVTDTQYF
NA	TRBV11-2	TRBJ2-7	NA	TGTGCCAGCAGCTTTTCCGCTTACGAGCAGTACTTC	CASSFSAYEQYF
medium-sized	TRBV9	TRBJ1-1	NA	TGTGCCAGCAGCCTCCGCATGACGGGGGGCGAAGCTTTCTTT	CASSLRMTGGEAFF
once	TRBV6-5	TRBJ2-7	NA	TGTGCCAGCAGTTACAGGGACGAGCAGTACTTC	CASSYRDEQYF
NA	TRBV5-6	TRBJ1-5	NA	TGTGCCAGCAGCTTTTCCAATCAGCCCCAGCATTTT	CASSFSNQPQHF
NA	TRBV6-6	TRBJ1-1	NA	TGTGCCAGCAGTCCTACAGGGAACACTGAAGCTTTCTTT	CASSPTGNTEAFF
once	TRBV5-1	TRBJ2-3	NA	TGCGCCAGCAGCCCGGGGCGACGCGGGGTCAACACAGATACGCAGTATTTT	CASSPGRRGVNTDTQYF